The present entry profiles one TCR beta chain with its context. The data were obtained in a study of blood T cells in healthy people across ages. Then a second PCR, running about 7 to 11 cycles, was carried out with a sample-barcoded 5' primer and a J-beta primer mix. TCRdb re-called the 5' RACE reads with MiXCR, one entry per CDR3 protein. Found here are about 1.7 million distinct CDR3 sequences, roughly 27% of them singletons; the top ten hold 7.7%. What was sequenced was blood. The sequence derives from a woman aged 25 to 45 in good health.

The CDR3 protein is CASSYPLGEGRDEQFF. The DNA for the CDR3 is TGTGCCAGCAGTTACCCCTTGGGGGAGGGCAGGGATGAGCAGTTCTTC. The chain is built from TRBV6-6 and TRBJ2-1; TRBD2 matches 7 bases. CDR1 is MNHNY, CDR2 SVGAGI, per germline (reference sequence). J lost 8 bases, V lost 2 bases, and 12 bases had no gene match. CDR3 length: 16 amino acids.